These 29 T cell receptor beta chains share one sample of origin, sequenced in a study of blood T cell repertoires in COVID-19. TCRdb keeps only in-frame clones here, not all; method: immunoSEQ multiplex PCR. Seen here are about 100,000 clones, 80% observed once, and the top ten hold roughly a third. The sample consisted of peripheral blood. Every receptor here comes from an older man with active or convalescent COVID-19.

The rearrangement links TRBV12-3 or TRBV12-4 to TRBJ2-1, with 8 nucleotides matching TRBD1. Trimming cost V 7 bases and J 8 bases; bases outside gene matches: 7. The CDR3 runs 13 residues. CDR3 loop: CASTDRVRDEQFF. CDR3 bases: TGTGCCAGCACGGACAGGGTGAGGGATGAGCAGTTCTTC.

The CDR3 sequence: CASSPGVLGYEQYF. The CDR3 DNA sequence: TGCGCCAGCTCCCCGGGGGTTCTTGGCTACGAGCAGTACTTC. The V and J genes are TRBV5-1 and TRBJ2-7; D is perhaps TRBD2 (6 bases). Germline V gene data show CDR1 as SGHRS and CDR2 as YFSETQ. CDR3 length: 14 residues. Deletions cut 7 bases from V and 3 bases from J, with 17 bases between.

The gene calls are TRBV7-2 and TRBJ2-1; D is undetermined. The CDR3 contains 12 residues. Germline V lookup: CDR1 SGHTA, CDR2 FQGNSA. Trimming took 1 base from V and 10 from J, leaving 8 bases between them. Written as DNA, the CDR3 is TGTGCCAGCAGCTTAGTACTGAAAGAGCAGTTCTTC. It is translated as CASSLVLKEQFF.

This chain uses TRBV24-1 with TRBJ2-1; possible D gene TRBD2, 6 bases. V was pared by 3 bases and J by 7 bases, with 18 bases between. The germline V gene has CDR1 KGHDR and CDR2 SFDVKD. The CDR3 has 16 residues. The CDR3 DNA follows: TGTGCCACCAGTGATCAGAGGGTGGGACTCGCGAATGAGCAGTTCTTC. As protein: CATSDQRVGLANEQFF.

V is TRBV24-1 and J is TRBJ2-5; 10 positions match TRBD1. V lost 5 bases and J lost 4; bases outside the gene matches: 6. The length of the CDR3 is 15 residues. Germline V gene lookup returns CDR1 KGHDR and CDR2 SFDVKD. The CDR3 DNA is TGTGCCACCAGTGTTGGACAGGGGGTCCCAGAGACCCAGTACTTC. Its translation is CATSVGQGVPETQYF.

This clone has more than one count but fewer than ten. The chain uses TRBV2 and TRBJ2-1, with D unresolved. Trimming pared 2 bases from V and 9 bases from J, leaving 5 bases between. From germline, CDR1 is SNHLY and CDR2 FYNNEI. The CDR3 is made up of 11 amino acids. The CDR3 protein is CASSELVEQFF. As DNA, the CDR3 is TGTGCCAGCAGTGAACTTGTTGAGCAGTTCTTC.

V usage is TRBV5-1 and J usage is TRBJ2-1, with D uncertain. The CDR3 covers 11 residues. V lost 6 bases and J lost 3, with 4 bases in between. Germline V CDR1 and CDR2: SGHRS, YFSETQ. The CDR3 region is CASNSYNEQFF. The CDR3 nucleotides read TGCGCCAGCAATAGCTACAATGAGCAGTTCTTC.

The DNA of the CDR3 is TGTGCCAGCCCCAGGGACGAGCAGTACTTC. Translated, it gives CASPRDEQYF. This chain uses TRBV3-1 (or the pseudogene TRBV3-2) with TRBJ2-7; D may be TRBD1 (5 bases). There are 10 residues in the CDR3. CDR1 is LGHDT, CDR2 YNNKEL, per germline (reference sequence). The V end lost 8 bases, the J end lost 5 bases, and 7 bases lay between the germline ends.

The chain uses TRBV30 and TRBJ2-7; the match to TRBD2 covers 13 bases. CDR1 GTSNPN and CDR2 SVGIG come from the germline V gene (reference sequence). The CDR3 runs 15 residues. J was trimmed by 2 bases and V by 3 bases; bases with no gene match: 4. CDR3 amino acids: CAWRAGTSGTYEQYF. The CDR3 DNA is TGTGCCTGGAGGGCCGGGACTAGCGGGACCTACGAGCAGTACTTC.

The chain employs TRBV30 and TRBJ2-7; D not resolved. Germline CDR1 is GTSNPN and CDR2 is SVGIG (reference sequence). V was pared by 4 bases and J by 0 bases, with 10 bases between. CDR3 length: 13 residues. For the CDR3, the DNA is TGTGCCTGGACGCCAGAGGACTCCTACGAGCAGTACTTC. Translating it yields CAWTPEDSYEQYF.

This rearrangement joins TRBV9 to TRBJ1-6; 10 positions agree with TRBD1. There are 15 residues in the CDR3. V was clipped by 2 bases and J by 7 bases; unmatched bases: 3. Germline-derived CDR1 and CDR2 are SGDLS and YYNGEE. The CDR3 nucleotides read TGTGCCAGCAGCGTCTTGGGACAGGGGAATTCACCCCTCCACTTT. Protein: CASSVLGQGNSPLHF.

This clone was counted a few times. CDR3 amino acids: CASSLTSGPENEQFF. DNA for the CDR3: TGTGCCAGCAGCCTCACTAGCGGCCCTGAGAATGAGCAGTTCTTC. The chain employs TRBV4-2 and TRBJ2-1; TRBD2 matches 8 bases. The length of the CDR3 is 15 residues. Germline V gives CDR1 LGHNA, CDR2 YNFKEQ. J was trimmed by 7 bases and V by 4 bases; bases with no gene match: 9.

The rearrangement uses TRBV9 and TRBJ2-1; weak D call: TRBD1 (5 bases). This CDR3 contains 15 residues. Germline V gene data show CDR1 as SGDLS and CDR2 as YYNGEE. The ends were cut back, 0 bases at V and 2 bases at J, with 9 bases in the middle. This chain's CDR3 is CASSVGQGPYNEQFF. CDR3 DNA: TGTGCCAGCAGCGTAGGCCAGGGCCCCTACAATGAGCAGTTCTTC.

The J gene is TRBJ2-3, the V gene TRBV25-1; 8 bases align to TRBD1. The junction had 2 bases not matched to a gene; V was cut back by 3 bases and J by 3 bases. The CDR3 is 14 amino acids. The germline V gene encodes CDR1 MGHDK and CDR2 SYGVNS. The CDR3: CASSDRDRTDTQYF. The CDR3 DNA follows: TGTGCCAGCAGTGATCGGGACAGGACAGATACGCAGTATTTT.

The chain joins TRBV19 to TRBJ2-7, with D perhaps TRBD1 (5 bases). Germline-derived CDR1 and CDR2 are LNHDA and SQIVND (reference sequence). Trimming removed 5 bases from V and 2 bases from J, with 10 bases in between. The length of the CDR3 is 13 residues. This CDR3 reads CASSGAAPYEQYF. The DNA of the CDR3 is TGTGCCAGTAGTGGGGCCGCACCCTACGAGCAGTACTTC.

The CDR3 here is CASSLIIGGGYGYTF. The CDR3 region has the DNA TGTGCCAGCAGCTTGATTATAGGGGGCGGCTATGGCTACACCTTC. The chain is built from TRBV7-8 and TRBJ1-2, with 7 nucleotides matching TRBD1. The trim removed 3 bases at V and 4 bases at J, leaving 8 bases unmatched. In germline, CDR1 is SGHVS, CDR2 FQNEAQ. This CDR3 has 15 amino acids.

The genes are TRBV5-1 and TRBJ2-5, with 11 bases that match TRBD2. Germline-derived CDR1 and CDR2 are SGHRS and YFSETQ. This CDR3 is built from 16 residues. The V segment lost 4 bases and the J segment 4 bases; nucleotides outside the gene matches: 9. For the CDR3, the DNA is TGCGCCAGCAGCACCGTACTAGCGGGGGCTGGAGAGACCCAGTACTTC. This gives the protein CASSTVLAGAGETQYF.

The V call is TRBV15, the J call TRBJ1-2, with D unresolved. This CDR3 spans 18 amino acids. V was shortened by 1 base and J by 8 bases, with 26 bases between the two germline ends. Germline-derived CDR1 and CDR2 are LNHNV and YYDKDF (reference sequence). CDR3 sequence (DNA): TGTGCCACCAGCAGAGTCTCCGGTCGGGGTGGAGGTTTAGAAGGCTACACCTTC. This sequence encodes CATSRVSGRGGGLEGYTF.

This clone was counted between two and nine times. This chain uses TRBV5-1 with TRBJ2-7, with 8 bases aligning to TRBD1. V lost 7 bases, J lost 3 bases, and 3 bases stayed unmatched. CDR3 length: 12 residues. Germline V gene data show CDR1 as SGHRS and CDR2 as YFSETQ. DNA for the CDR3: TGCGCCAGCGGAGGGACAGGCTACGAGCAGTACTTC. Its protein product is CASGGTGYEQYF.

The rearrangement links TRBV3-1 (or the pseudogene TRBV3-2) to TRBJ2-1; 14 nucleotides align to TRBD2. CDR1 is LGHDT, CDR2 YNNKEL, per germline (reference sequence). V dropped 0 bases and J dropped 0; count of bases not matched to a gene: 4. The CDR3 covers 19 residues. The CDR3 DNA is TGTGCCAGCAGCCAAGAGGGACTAGCGGGGGCAAGCTCCTACAATGAGCAGTTCTTC. Translated, it gives CASSQEGLAGASSYNEQFF.

In its sample, this clone was seen once. The chain links TRBV7-2 to TRBJ1-1; 7 bases agree with TRBD1. V lost 2 bases, J lost 8 bases, and 5 bases stayed unmatched. This CDR3 comprises 13 residues. From germline, CDR1 is SGHTA and CDR2 FQGNSA. The CDR3 DNA reads as TGTGCCAGCAGCTTAATAAGGGACAGCGAAGCTTTCTTT. It is translated as CASSLIRDSEAFF.

The rearrangement links TRBV29-1 to TRBJ2-1, with TRBD2 identical over 12 bases. V shed 3 bases, J shed 8 bases, and the junction held 5 bases outside the gene matches. Germline CDR1 SQVTM, CDR2 ANQGSEA. This CDR3 spans 14 amino acids. Here the CDR3 reads CSVEFLAGGHEQFF. Written as DNA, the CDR3 is TGCAGCGTTGAGTTTCTAGCGGGGGGGCATGAGCAGTTCTTC.

The V call is TRBV5-6, the J call TRBJ1-1; maybe TRBD1 (6 bases). V lost 6 bases and J lost 1, with 16 bases in between. Per germline, CDR1 SGHDT and CDR2 YYEEEE. CDR3 length: 15 residues. CDR3 residues: CASNPIGRGNTEAFF. The CDR3 coding sequence is TGTGCCAGCAATCCCATAGGCAGGGGGAACACTGAAGCTTTCTTT.

The chain recombines TRBV9 with TRBJ2-1; a possible D gene is TRBD1 (6 bases). The germline V gene encodes CDR1 SGDLS and CDR2 YYNGEE. V was cut by 0 bases and J by 0 bases, with 19 bases left in between. The CDR3 covers 19 residues. CDR3 in DNA: TGTGCCAGCAGCGTAGCTGGGGCAGGGGACCTCAGCTCCTACAATGAGCAGTTCTTC. Protein: CASSVAGAGDLSSYNEQFF.

Here the CDR3 reads CASSPLSGEAFF. The DNA for the CDR3 is TGTGCCAGCAGCCCACTGTCGGGAGAAGCTTTCTTT. V is TRBV9 and J is TRBJ1-1; D unclear. V gave up 4 bases and J gave up 8 bases, with 12 bases separating them. The CDR3 is 12 residues long. CDR1 is SGDLS and CDR2 is YYNGEE in the germline V gene.

This chain joins TRBV27 and TRBJ1-1; TRBD1 might be the D (5 bases). The CDR3 sequence is 15 residues long. Germline V gene lookup returns CDR1 MNHEY and CDR2 SMNVEV (reference sequence). Trimming removed 2 bases at V and 0 bases at J, with 10 bases between. For the CDR3, the DNA is TGTGCCAGCAGTTTACAGGGAACAGTGAACACTGAAGCTTTCTTT. It codes for CASSLQGTVNTEAFF.

This clone was counted a few times. CDR3 in amino acids: CASSPPTRDTQYF. The CDR3 DNA reads as TGTGCCAGCTCACCTCCTACGAGAGATACGCAGTATTTT. The J gene is TRBJ2-3, the V gene TRBV18; D not resolved. The germline V and J ends were trimmed by 3 bases and 5 bases, with 9 bases remaining between them. Germline V gene data show CDR1 as KGHSH and CDR2 as LQKENI. The CDR3 sequence is 13 residues long.

The chain links TRBV4-3 to TRBJ2-5, with 10 positions matching TRBD1. Trimming at V came to 1 base and at J to 3 bases, leaving 8 bases not matched to a gene. CDR1 is LGHNA and CDR2 is YSLEER in the germline V gene. The CDR3 sequence is 17 residues long. The CDR3 here is CASSQGDRGHQKETQYF. The CDR3 DNA sequence: TGCGCCAGCAGCCAAGGGGACAGGGGACACCAAAAAGAGACCCAGTACTTC.

The CDR3 sequence: CASSFRQGLATEAFF. The CDR3 nucleotides read TGCGCCAGCAGCTTCCGACAGGGGTTGGCCACTGAAGCTTTCTTT. The chain combines TRBV5-1 with TRBJ1-1; TRBD1 matches at 8 bases. The germline CDR1 and CDR2 sequences are SGHRS and YFSETQ. The CDR3 consists of 15 residues. V was pared by 2 bases and J by 4 bases, with 7 bases of the junction left unmatched.